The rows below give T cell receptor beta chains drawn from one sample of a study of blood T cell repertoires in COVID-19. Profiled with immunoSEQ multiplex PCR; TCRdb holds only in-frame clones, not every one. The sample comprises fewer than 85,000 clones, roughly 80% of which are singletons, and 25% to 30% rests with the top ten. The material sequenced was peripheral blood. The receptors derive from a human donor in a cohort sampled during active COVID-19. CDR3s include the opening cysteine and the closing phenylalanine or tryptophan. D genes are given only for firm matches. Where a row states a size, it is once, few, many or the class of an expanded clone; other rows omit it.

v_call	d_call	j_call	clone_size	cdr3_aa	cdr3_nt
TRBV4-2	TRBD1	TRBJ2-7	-	CASSPNWGQGEYEQYF	TGTGCCAGCAGCCCCAATTGGGGACAGGGGGAATACGAGCAGTACTTC
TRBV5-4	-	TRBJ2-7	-	CASSPFTGSGYEQYF	TGTGCCAGCAGCCCTTTCACAGGGTCTGGCTACGAGCAGTACTTC
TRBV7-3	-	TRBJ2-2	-	CASSLLGSNTGELFF	TGTGCCAGCAGCTTGCTCGGGTCGAACACCGGGGAGCTGTTTTTT
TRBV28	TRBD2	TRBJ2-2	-	CASSLTSGGAATGELFF	TGTGCCAGCAGTTTGACTAGCGGGGGGGCCGCCACCGGGGAGCTGTTTTTT
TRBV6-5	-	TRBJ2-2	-	CASSYLRGGELFF	TGTGCCAGCAGTTATCTCCGCGGCGGGGAGCTGTTTTTT
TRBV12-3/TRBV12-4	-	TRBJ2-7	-	CASSPNYEQYF	TGTGCCAGCAGCCCAAACTACGAGCAGTACTTC
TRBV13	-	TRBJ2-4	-	CASSLHEDKNIQYF	TGTGCCAGCAGCTTACACGAGGACAAAAACATTCAGTACTTC
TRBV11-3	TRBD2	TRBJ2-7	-	CASSMGGTHEQYF	TGTGCCAGCAGCATGGGAGGGACCCACGAGCAGTACTTC
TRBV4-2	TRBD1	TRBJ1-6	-	CASSQDRGTGGSNSPLHF	TGTGCCAGCAGCCAAGATCGCGGGACAGGGGGTTCGAATTCACCCCTCCACTTT
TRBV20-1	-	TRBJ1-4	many	CSASDAGRSNEKLFF	TGCAGTGCTAGTGACGCAGGAAGGTCTAATGAAAAACTGTTTTTT
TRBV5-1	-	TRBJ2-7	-	CASSSTSQGRTYEQYF	TGCGCCAGCAGCTCAACCTCACAGGGTCGTACCTACGAGCAGTACTTC
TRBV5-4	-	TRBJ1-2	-	CASSLAGVQLETF	TGTGCCAGCAGCTTGGCAGGGGTTCAATTAGAGACCTTC
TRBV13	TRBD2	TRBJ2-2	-	CASSGQTSGDLTGELFF	TGTGCCAGCAGCGGGCAGACTAGCGGGGACCTCACCGGGGAGCTGTTTTTT
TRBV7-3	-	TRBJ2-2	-	CASRISGLSNTGELFF	TGTGCCAGCAGAATTTCAGGATTATCGAACACCGGGGAGCTGTTTTTT
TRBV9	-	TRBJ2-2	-	CASSVAGYGELFF	TGTGCCAGCAGCGTAGCGGGGTATGGGGAGCTGTTTTTT
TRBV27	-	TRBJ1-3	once	CASSLSPPGLSGNTIYF	TGTGCCAGCAGTTTATCCCCTCCAGGGCTCTCTGGAAACACCATATATTTT
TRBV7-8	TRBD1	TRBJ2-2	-	CASSAGTGGTGELFF	TGTGCCAGCAGCGCCGGGACAGGGGGAACCGGGGAGCTGTTTTTT
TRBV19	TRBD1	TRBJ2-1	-	CASSIAGTGLNEQFF	TGTGCCAGTAGTATAGCAGGGACAGGGCTCAATGAGCAGTTCTTC
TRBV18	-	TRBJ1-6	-	CASSPTGTPLSPLHF	TGTGCCAGCTCACCTACCGGGACACCGCTTTCACCCCTCCACTTT
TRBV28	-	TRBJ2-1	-	CASSLGGPEYNEQFF	TGTGCCAGCAGTTTAGGGGGCCCCGAATACAATGAGCAGTTCTTC
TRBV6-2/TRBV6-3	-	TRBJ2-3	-	CASSYSSDGGASTDTQYF	TGTGCCAGCAGTTACTCGAGCGACGGCGGGGCTAGCACAGATACGCAGTATTTT
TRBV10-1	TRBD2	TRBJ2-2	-	CASSAGGNTGELFF	TGCGCCAGCTCCGCGGGGGGGAACACCGGGGAGCTGTTTTTT
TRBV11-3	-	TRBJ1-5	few	CASSLGVNQPQHF	TGTGCCAGCAGCTTAGGAGTCAATCAGCCCCAGCATTTT
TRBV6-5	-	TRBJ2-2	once	CASRLVPNTGELFF	TGTGCCAGCAGACTCGTTCCGAACACCGGGGAGCTGTTTTTT
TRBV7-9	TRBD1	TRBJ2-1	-	CASIATDRFHRGWNEQFF	TGTGCCAGCATCGCCACCGACAGATTTCACAGGGGTTGGAATGAGCAGTTCTTC
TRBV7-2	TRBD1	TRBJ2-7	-	CASSYVVGTVLYEQYF	TGTGCCAGCAGCTACGTTGTGGGGACAGTTCTATACGAGCAGTACTTC
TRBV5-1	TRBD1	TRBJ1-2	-	CASSFWGPQGADGYTF	TGCGCCAGCAGCTTTTGGGGACCCCAGGGGGCGGATGGCTACACCTTC
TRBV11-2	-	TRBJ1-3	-	CASSSTGLSGNTIYF	TGTGCCAGCAGCTCCACAGGGTTATCTGGAAACACCATATATTTT
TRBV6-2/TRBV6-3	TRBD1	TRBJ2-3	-	CASSSRQGSSTDTQYF	TGTGCCAGCAGTTCAAGACAGGGGTCAAGCACAGATACGCAGTATTTT
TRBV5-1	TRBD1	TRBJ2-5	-	CASSPRTGEETQYF	TGCGCCAGCAGCCCCAGGACAGGGGAAGAGACCCAGTACTTC
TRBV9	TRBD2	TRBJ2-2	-	CASSVDGLAGHRAGELFF	TGTGCCAGCAGCGTCGATGGACTAGCGGGACACAGGGCCGGGGAGCTGTTTTTT
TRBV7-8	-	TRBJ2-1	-	CASSPGSSYNEQFF	TGTGCCAGCAGCCCTGGGAGTTCCTACAATGAGCAGTTCTTC
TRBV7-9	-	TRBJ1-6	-	CASSYHTGYSPLHF	TGTGCCAGCAGCTACCACACAGGGTATTCACCCCTCCACTTT
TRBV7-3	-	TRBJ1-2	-	CASSLQGNNGGYTF	TGTGCCAGCAGCTTGCAGGGGAATAATGGTGGCTACACCTTC
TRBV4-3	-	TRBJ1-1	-	CASSQDLGSVNTEAFF	TGCGCCAGCAGCCAAGATCTAGGGAGCGTGAACACTGAAGCTTTCTTT
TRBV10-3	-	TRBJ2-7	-	CAISVSESEQYF	TGTGCCATCAGTGTGTCTGAGTCGGAGCAGTACTTC
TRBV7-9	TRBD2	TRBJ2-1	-	CASSFLGLGEGEQFF	TGTGCCAGCAGCTTCCTGGGACTAGGGGAGGGTGAGCAGTTCTTC
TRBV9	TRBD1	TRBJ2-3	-	CASSVTGGRGTDTQYF	TGTGCCAGCAGCGTAACAGGGGGCCGGGGCACAGATACGCAGTATTTT
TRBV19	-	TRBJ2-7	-	CASSWSSGTNFYEQYF	TGTGCCAGTAGCTGGAGCTCCGGGACAAATTTTTACGAGCAGTACTTC
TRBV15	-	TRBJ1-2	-	CATSSRSTGGGYTF	TGTGCCACCAGTAGTAGGTCAACGGGTGGTGGCTACACCTTC